A single count supports the clone carrying this T cell receptor beta chain. The antigen is undetermined. This sample stems from a study of T cell responses to AZD1222 COVID-19 vaccine. For the study at large: Analyses pooled second doses at about 4 or about 12 weeks.

V was pared by 9 bases and J by 0 bases, with 7 bases of the junction left unmatched. The CDR3 has 17 residues. The germline V gene encodes CDR1 LNHDA and CDR2 SQIVND (reference sequence). The assay was immunoSEQ multiplex PCR, and TCRdb's table has in-frame clones only and misses some. The sample carries roughly 140,000 clones, about nine tenths recorded once. Findings and limits, study-wide: After the peak T cell response, and only then, were repertoires sampled. Along spike, vaccine-associated CD4 TCRs were found throughout, with dominance at 160-218 and 743-854.

This sequence joins TRBV19 and TRBJ2-1, with 14 bases matching TRBD2. The sequence came from an adult in good health. The source material was peripheral blood, sampled on day 0 of AZD1222 vaccination. This CDR3 reads CASRGLAGGPSYNEQFF. The CDR3 DNA reads as TGTGCCAGCCGTGGACTAGCGGGGGGCCCCTCCTACAATGAGCAGTTCTTC.